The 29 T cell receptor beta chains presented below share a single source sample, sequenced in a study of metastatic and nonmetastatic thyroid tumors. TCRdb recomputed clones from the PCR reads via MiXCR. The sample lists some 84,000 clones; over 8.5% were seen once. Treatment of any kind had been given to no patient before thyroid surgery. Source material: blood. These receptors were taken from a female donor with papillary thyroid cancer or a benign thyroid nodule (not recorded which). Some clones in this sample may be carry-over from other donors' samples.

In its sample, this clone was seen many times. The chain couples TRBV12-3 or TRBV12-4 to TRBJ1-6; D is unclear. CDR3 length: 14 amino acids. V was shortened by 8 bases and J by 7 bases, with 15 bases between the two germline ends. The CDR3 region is CASAVGVTNSPLHF. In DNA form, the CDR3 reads TGTGCCAGCGCTGTAGGAGTCACAAATTCACCCCTCCACTTT.

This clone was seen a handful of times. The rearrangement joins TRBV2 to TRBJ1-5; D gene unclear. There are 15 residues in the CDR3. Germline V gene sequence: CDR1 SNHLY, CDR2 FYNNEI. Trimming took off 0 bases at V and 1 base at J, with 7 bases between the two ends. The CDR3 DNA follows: TGTGCCAGCAGTGAAGCTCCGGACAGCAATCAGCCCCAGCATTTT. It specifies CASSEAPDSNQPQHF.

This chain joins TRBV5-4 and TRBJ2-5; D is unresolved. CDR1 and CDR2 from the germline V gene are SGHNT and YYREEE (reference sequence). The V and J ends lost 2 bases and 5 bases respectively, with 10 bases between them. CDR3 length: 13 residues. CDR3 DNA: TGTGCCAGCAGCTTCGGTCCGAGGGAGACCCAGTACTTC. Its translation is CASSFGPRETQYF.

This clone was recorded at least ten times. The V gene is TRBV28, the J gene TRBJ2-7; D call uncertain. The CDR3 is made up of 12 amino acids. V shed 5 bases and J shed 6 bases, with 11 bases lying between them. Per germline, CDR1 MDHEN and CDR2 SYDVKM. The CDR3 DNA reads TGTGCCAGCAGTCTGAAGTTAGGCGAGCAGTACTTC. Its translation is CASSLKLGEQYF.

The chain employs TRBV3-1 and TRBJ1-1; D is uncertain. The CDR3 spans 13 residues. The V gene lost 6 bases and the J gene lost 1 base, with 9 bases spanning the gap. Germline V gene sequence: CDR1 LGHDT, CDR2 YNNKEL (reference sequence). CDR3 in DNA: TGTGCCAGCAGTCCTACAGAGAACACTGAAGCTTTCTTT. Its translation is CASSPTENTEAFF.

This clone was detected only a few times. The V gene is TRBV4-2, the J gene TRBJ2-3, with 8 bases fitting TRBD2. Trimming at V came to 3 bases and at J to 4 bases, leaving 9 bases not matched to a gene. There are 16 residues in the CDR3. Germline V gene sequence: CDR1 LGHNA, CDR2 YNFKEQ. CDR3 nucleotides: TGTGCCAGCAGCCACGCCGGGACTAGTTTTCCAGATACGCAGTATTTT. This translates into CASSHAGTSFPDTQYF.

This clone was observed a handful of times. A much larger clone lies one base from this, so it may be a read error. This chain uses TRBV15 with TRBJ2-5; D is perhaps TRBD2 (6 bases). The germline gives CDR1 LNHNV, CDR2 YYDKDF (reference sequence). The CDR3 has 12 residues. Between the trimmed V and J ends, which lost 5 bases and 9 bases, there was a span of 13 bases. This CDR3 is CATSVDGEAQYF. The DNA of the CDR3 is TGTGCCACCAGCGTCGACGGGGAGGCCCAGTACTTC.

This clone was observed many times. CDR3 loop: CASRQERNQPQHF. CDR3 in DNA: TGTGCCAGCAGACAGGAGAGAAATCAGCCCCAGCATTTT. The chain carries TRBV27 and TRBJ1-5; D might be TRBD1 (5 bases). The CDR3 is 13 amino acids. V was clipped by 6 bases and J by 4 bases, with 10 bases between them. Germline V gene lookup returns CDR1 MNHEY and CDR2 SMNVEV (reference sequence).

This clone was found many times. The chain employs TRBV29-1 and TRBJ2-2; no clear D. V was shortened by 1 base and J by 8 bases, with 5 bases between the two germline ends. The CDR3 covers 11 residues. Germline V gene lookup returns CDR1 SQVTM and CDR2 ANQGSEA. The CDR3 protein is CSVEVVGELFF. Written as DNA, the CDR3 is TGCAGCGTTGAAGTTGTAGGGGAGCTGTTTTTT.

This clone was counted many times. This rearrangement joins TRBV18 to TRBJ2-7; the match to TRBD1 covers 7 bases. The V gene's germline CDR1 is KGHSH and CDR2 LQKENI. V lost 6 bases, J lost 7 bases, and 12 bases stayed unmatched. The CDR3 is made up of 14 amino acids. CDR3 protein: CASSDGRQGQEQYF. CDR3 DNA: TGTGCCAGCTCGGACGGGCGACAGGGTCAAGAGCAGTACTTC.

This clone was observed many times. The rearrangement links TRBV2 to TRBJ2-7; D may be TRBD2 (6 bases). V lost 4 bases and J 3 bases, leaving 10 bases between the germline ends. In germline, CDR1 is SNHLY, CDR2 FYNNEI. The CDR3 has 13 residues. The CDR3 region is CASSGGGSYEQYF. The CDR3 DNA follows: TGTGCCAGCAGTGGGGGAGGCAGCTACGAGCAGTACTTC.

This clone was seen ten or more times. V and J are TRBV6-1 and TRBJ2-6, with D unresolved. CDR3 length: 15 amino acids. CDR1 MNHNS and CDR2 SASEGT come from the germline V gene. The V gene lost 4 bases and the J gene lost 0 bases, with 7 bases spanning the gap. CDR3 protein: CASSALFSGANVLTF. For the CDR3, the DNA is TGTGCCAGCAGTGCCCTTTTCTCTGGGGCCAACGTCCTGACTTTC.

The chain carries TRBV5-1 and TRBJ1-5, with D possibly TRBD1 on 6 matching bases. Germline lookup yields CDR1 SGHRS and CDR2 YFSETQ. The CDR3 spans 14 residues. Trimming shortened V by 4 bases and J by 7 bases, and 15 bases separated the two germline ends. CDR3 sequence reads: CASSPRGESQPQHF. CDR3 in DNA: TGCGCCAGCAGCCCGAGGGGGGAGAGCCAGCCCCAGCATTTT.

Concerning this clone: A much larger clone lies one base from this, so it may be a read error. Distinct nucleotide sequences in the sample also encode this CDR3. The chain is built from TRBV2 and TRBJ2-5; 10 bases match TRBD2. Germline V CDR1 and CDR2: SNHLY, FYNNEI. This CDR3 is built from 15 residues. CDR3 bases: TGTGCCAGCAGTGAATCTCCTAGCGGGGGAGAGACACAGTACTTC. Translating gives CASSESPSGGETQYF.

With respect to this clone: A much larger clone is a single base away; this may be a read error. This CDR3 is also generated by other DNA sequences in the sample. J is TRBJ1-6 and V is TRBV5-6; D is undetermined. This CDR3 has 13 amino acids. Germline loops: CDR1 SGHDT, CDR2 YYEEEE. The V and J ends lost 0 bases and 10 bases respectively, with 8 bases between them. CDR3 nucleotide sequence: TGTGCCAGCAGCTTGGCCCGGAGCTCACCCCTCCACTTT. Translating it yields CASSLARSSPLHF.

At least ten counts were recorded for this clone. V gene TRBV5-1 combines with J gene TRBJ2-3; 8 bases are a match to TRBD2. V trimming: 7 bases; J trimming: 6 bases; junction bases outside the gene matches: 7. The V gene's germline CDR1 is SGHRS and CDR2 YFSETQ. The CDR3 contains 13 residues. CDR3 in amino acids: CASDRGGADTQYF. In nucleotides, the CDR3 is TGCGCCAGCGACCGGGGGGGAGCGGATACGCAGTATTTT.

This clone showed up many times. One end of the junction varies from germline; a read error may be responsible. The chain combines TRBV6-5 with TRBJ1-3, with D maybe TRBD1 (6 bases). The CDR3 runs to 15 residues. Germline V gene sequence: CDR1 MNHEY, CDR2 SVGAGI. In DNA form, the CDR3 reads TGTGTCAGCAGTTACGGGGGGCGCTATGGAAACACCATATATTTT. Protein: CVSSYGGRYGNTIYF.

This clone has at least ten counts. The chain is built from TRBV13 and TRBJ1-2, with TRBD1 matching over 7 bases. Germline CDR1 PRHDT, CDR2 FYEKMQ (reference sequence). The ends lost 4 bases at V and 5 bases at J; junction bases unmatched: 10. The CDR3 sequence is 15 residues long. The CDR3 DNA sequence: TGTGCCAGCAGCTCCCAGGGGGGGGCCTCTTATGGCTACACCTTC. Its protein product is CASSSQGGASYGYTF.

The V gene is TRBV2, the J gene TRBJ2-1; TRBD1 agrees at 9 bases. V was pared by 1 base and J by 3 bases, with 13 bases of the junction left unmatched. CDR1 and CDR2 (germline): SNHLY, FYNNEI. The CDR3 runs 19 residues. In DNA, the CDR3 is TGTGCCAGCAGTGAAGGGACAGGGGATTCCGGGGACAGCTACAATGAGCAGTTCTTC. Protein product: CASSEGTGDSGDSYNEQFF.

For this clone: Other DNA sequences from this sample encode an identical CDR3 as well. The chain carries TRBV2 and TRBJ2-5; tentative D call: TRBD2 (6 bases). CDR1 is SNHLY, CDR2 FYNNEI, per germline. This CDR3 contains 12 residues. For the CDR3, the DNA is TGTGCTAGCGGCACACAATGGGAGACCCAGTACTTC. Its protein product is CASGTQWETQYF.

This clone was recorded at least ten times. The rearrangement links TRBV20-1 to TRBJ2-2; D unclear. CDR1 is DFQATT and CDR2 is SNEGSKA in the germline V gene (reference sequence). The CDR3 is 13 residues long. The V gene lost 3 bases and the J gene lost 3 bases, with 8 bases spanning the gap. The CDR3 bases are TGCAGTGCTAGCCGCGGTGACACCGGGGAGCTGTTTTTT. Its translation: CSASRGDTGELFF.

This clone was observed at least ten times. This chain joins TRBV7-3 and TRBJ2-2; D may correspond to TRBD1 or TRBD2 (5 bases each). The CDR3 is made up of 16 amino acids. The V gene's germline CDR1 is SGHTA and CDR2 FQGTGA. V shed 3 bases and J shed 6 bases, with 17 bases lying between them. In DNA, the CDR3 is TGTGCCAGCAGCTTTACGGGACGGACTCAGGCCGGGGAGCTGTTTTTT. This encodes CASSFTGRTQAGELFF. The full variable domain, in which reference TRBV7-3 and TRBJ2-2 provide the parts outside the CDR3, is GAGVSQTPSNKVTEKGKYVELRCDPISGHTALYWYRQSLGQGPEFLIYFQGTGAADDSGLPNDRFFAVRPEGSVSTLKIQRTERGDSAVYLCASSFTGRTQAGELFFGEGSRLTVL.

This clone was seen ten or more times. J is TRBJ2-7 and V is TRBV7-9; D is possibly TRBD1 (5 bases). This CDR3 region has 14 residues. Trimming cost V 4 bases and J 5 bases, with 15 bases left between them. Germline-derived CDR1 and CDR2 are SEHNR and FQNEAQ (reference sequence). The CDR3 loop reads CASSWQSTEDEQYF. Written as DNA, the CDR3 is TGTGCCAGCAGCTGGCAATCGACAGAGGACGAGCAGTACTTC. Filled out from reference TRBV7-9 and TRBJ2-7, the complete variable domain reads DTGVSQNPRHKITKRGQNVTFRCDPISEHNRLYWYRQTLGQGPEFLTYFQNEAQLEKSRLLSDRFSAERPKGSFSTLEIQRTEQGDSAMYLCASSWQSTEDEQYFGPGTRLTVT.

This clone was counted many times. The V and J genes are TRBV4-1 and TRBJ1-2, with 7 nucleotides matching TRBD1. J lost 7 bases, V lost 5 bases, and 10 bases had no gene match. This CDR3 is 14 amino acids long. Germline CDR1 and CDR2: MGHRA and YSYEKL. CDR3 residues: CASSTAGGRSGYTF. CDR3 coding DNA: TGCGCCAGCAGCACGGCAGGGGGTCGATCTGGCTACACCTTC.

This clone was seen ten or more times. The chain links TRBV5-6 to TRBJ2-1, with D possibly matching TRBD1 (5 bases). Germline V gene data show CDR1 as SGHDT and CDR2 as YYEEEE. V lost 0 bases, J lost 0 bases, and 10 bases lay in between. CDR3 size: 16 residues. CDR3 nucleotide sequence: TGTGCCAGCAGCTTGGGGGGCTGGCGCTCCTACAATGAGCAGTTCTTC. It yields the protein CASSLGGWRSYNEQFF.

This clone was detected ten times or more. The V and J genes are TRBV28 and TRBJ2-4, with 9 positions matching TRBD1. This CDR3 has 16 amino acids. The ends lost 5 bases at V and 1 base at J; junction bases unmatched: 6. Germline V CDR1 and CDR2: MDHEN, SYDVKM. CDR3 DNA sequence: TGTGCCAGCAGTACCGGGACAGGGAACGCCAAAAACATTCAGTACTTC. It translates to CASSTGTGNAKNIQYF.

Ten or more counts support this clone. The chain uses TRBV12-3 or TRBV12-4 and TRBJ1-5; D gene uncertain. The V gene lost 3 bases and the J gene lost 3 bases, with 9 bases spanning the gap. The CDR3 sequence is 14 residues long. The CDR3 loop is CASSFETINQPQHF. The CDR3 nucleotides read TGTGCCAGCAGTTTTGAGACAATCAATCAGCCCCAGCATTTT.

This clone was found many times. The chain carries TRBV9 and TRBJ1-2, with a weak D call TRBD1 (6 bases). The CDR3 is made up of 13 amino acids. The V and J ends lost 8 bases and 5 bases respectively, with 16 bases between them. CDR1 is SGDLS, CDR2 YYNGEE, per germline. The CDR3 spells CASTAGVGYGYTF. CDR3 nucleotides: TGTGCCAGTACCGCAGGGGTGGGGTATGGCTACACCTTC.

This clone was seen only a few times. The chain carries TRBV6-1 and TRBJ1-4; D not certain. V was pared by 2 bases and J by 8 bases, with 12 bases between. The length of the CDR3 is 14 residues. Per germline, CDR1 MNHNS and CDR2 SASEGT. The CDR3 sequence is CASSERQPWEKLFF. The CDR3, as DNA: TGTGCCAGCAGTGAAAGGCAGCCTTGGGAAAAACTGTTTTTT.